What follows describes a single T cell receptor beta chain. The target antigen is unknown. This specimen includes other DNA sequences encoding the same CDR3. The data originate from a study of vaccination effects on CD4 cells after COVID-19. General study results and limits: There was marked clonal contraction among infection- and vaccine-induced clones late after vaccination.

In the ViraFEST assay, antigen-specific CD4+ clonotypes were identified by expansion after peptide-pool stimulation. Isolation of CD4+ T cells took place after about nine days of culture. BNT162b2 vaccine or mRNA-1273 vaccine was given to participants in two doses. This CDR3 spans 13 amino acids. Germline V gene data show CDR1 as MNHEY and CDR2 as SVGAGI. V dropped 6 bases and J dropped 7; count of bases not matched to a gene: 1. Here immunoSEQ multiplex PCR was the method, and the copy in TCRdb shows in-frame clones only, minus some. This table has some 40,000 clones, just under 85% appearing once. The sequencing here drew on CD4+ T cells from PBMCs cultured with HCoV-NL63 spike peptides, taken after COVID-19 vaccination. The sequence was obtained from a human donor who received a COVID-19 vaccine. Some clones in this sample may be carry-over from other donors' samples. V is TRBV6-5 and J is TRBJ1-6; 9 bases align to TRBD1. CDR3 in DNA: TGTGCCAGCAGAGGGACAGGGAATTCACCCCTCCACTTT. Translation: CASRGTGNSPLHF.